Listed below are T cell receptor beta chains from one sample, sequenced in a study of PD-1 blockade in classical Hodgkin lymphoma. Profiled with immunoSEQ multiplex PCR; TCRdb holds only in-frame clones, not every one. The sample has 15,000 or so clones, 86% seen once. The sample was peripheral blood mononuclear cells (PBMCs), taken at baseline. The source is a human donor with classical Hodgkin lymphoma. Both conserved end residues are part of each CDR3. Fields, in order: clone size, V gene, J gene, D gene, CDR3 protein, CDR3 DNA. D genes are given only for firm matches. Part of the rows lack a size; the others show once, few, many or a class for expanded clones.

clone_size: once; v_call: TRBV19; j_call: TRBJ1-5; d_call: -; cdr3_aa: CASSIGERFNQPQHF; cdr3_nt: TGTGCCAGTAGTATAGGGGAAAGATTCAATCAGCCCCAGCATTTT
clone_size: -; v_call: TRBV28; j_call: TRBJ1-1; d_call: -; cdr3_aa: CASSASLGAFF; cdr3_nt: TGTGCCAGCAGTGCCTCGTTGGGAGCTTTCTTT
clone_size: -; v_call: TRBV30; j_call: TRBJ1-2; d_call: -; cdr3_aa: CAVQGSINGYTF; cdr3_nt: TGTGCTGTCCAGGGATCCATTAATGGCTACACCTTC
clone_size: -; v_call: TRBV4-3; j_call: TRBJ1-6; d_call: -; cdr3_aa: CASSLQAAGSPLHF; cdr3_nt: TGCGCCAGCAGCCTTCAGGCTGCGGGTTCACCCCTCCACTTT
clone_size: -; v_call: TRBV7-8; j_call: TRBJ1-1; d_call: TRBD1; cdr3_aa: CASKASEGTGEAFF; cdr3_nt: TGTGCCAGCAAAGCCTCCGAAGGGACAGGTGAAGCTTTCTTT
clone_size: -; v_call: TRBV11-2; j_call: TRBJ2-6; d_call: -; cdr3_aa: CASSLVWGSPSGANVLTF; cdr3_nt: TGTGCCAGCAGCTTAGTGTGGGGCTCCCCCTCTGGGGCCAACGTCCTGACTTTC
clone_size: -; v_call: TRBV28; j_call: TRBJ1-5; d_call: -; cdr3_aa: CASSLIQLNQPQHF; cdr3_nt: TGTGCCAGCAGTTTAATCCAGTTGAATCAGCCCCAGCATTTT
clone_size: -; v_call: TRBV30; j_call: TRBJ1-5; d_call: -; cdr3_aa: CAWSVRGEGFNQPQHF; cdr3_nt: TGTGCCTGGAGTGTACGGGGTGAGGGGTTCAATCAGCCCCAGCATTTT
clone_size: -; v_call: TRBV10-3; j_call: TRBJ2-7; d_call: TRBD1; cdr3_aa: CAISDGTGNYEQYF; cdr3_nt: TGTGCCATCAGTGACGGGACAGGGAATTACGAGCAGTACTTC
clone_size: -; v_call: TRBV18; j_call: TRBJ1-5; d_call: -; cdr3_aa: CASSREHSNQPQHF; cdr3_nt: TGTGCCAGCTCCCGCGAACATAGCAATCAGCCCCAGCATTTT
clone_size: -; v_call: TRBV18; j_call: TRBJ1-4; d_call: -; cdr3_aa: CASSLTTTATNEKLFF; cdr3_nt: TGTGCCAGCTCGCTTACGACGACAGCAACTAATGAAAAACTGTTTTTT
clone_size: -; v_call: TRBV30; j_call: TRBJ2-1; d_call: TRBD2; cdr3_aa: CAVSRLAEYNEQFF; cdr3_nt: TGTGCCGTCTCGAGACTAGCGGAATACAATGAGCAGTTCTTC
clone_size: -; v_call: TRBV9; j_call: TRBJ2-1; d_call: TRBD2; cdr3_aa: CASSESGTSYNEQFF; cdr3_nt: TGTGCCAGCAGCGAAAGCGGGACTTCCTACAATGAGCAGTTCTTC
clone_size: -; v_call: TRBV6-6; j_call: TRBJ1-5; d_call: -; cdr3_aa: CASRSDGQPQHF; cdr3_nt: TGTGCCAGCAGGTCGGACGGTCAGCCCCAGCATTTT
clone_size: -; v_call: TRBV27; j_call: TRBJ1-6; d_call: TRBD1; cdr3_aa: CASRRTGGNSPLHF; cdr3_nt: TGTGCCAGCAGGAGGACAGGGGGCAATTCACCCCTCCACTTT
clone_size: -; v_call: TRBV19; j_call: TRBJ2-2; d_call: TRBD2; cdr3_aa: CASRTGGWTGELFF; cdr3_nt: TGTGCCAGTAGGACGGGAGGATGGACCGGGGAGCTGTTTTTT
clone_size: -; v_call: TRBV27; j_call: TRBJ2-1; d_call: -; cdr3_aa: CASSFLSRAYNEQFF; cdr3_nt: TGTGCCAGCAGTTTTCTGTCTAGAGCCTACAATGAGCAGTTCTTC
clone_size: -; v_call: TRBV21-1; j_call: TRBJ1-1; d_call: -; cdr3_aa: CASSKDAEAFF; cdr3_nt: TGTGCCAGCAGCAAAGACGCTGAAGCTTTCTTT
clone_size: once; v_call: TRBV30; j_call: TRBJ1-2; d_call: -; cdr3_aa: CAWSIGVTYGYTF; cdr3_nt: TGTGCCTGGAGTATTGGGGTAACCTATGGCTACACCTTC
clone_size: -; v_call: TRBV4-3; j_call: TRBJ2-2; d_call: TRBD2; cdr3_aa: CASSQVPRTSGPTGELFF; cdr3_nt: TGCGCCAGCAGCCAAGTTCCCCGGACTAGCGGGCCCACCGGGGAGCTGTTTTTT
clone_size: -; v_call: TRBV28; j_call: TRBJ2-2; d_call: TRBD2; cdr3_aa: CASRDGGNVFGELFF; cdr3_nt: TGTGCCAGCAGGGACGGGGGGAATGTGTTCGGGGAGCTGTTTTTT
clone_size: -; v_call: TRBV6-1; j_call: TRBJ1-5; d_call: -; cdr3_aa: CASERGIAQHF; cdr3_nt: TGTGCCAGCGAACGAGGGATTGCCCAGCATTTT
clone_size: -; v_call: TRBV10-3; j_call: TRBJ1-5; d_call: -; cdr3_aa: CAISESRDNQPQHF; cdr3_nt: TGTGCCATCAGTGAGTCAAGGGACAATCAGCCCCAGCATTTT
clone_size: -; v_call: TRBV7-8; j_call: TRBJ1-2; d_call: TRBD1; cdr3_aa: CASSFMTGGLFGYTF; cdr3_nt: TGTGCCAGCAGCTTCATGACAGGGGGCCTTTTCGGCTACACCTTC
clone_size: -; v_call: TRBV7-9; j_call: TRBJ1-5; d_call: -; cdr3_aa: CASSQGQGINQPQHF; cdr3_nt: TGTGCCAGCAGCCAAGGGCAGGGGATTAATCAGCCCCAGCATTTT
clone_size: few; v_call: TRBV19; j_call: TRBJ2-1; d_call: TRBD2; cdr3_aa: CASSKRTGTSGRAGANEQFF; cdr3_nt: TGTGCCAGTAGTAAACGTACCGGGACTAGCGGGAGGGCGGGGGCCAATGAGCAGTTCTTC
clone_size: once; v_call: TRBV4-2; j_call: TRBJ1-2; d_call: TRBD1; cdr3_aa: CASSYGTGAIWSYGYTF; cdr3_nt: TGTGCCAGCAGCTATGGGACAGGGGCGATTTGGAGCTATGGCTACACCTTC
clone_size: -; v_call: TRBV2; j_call: TRBJ1-5; d_call: -; cdr3_aa: CASTRGYNQPQHF; cdr3_nt: TGTGCCAGCACGAGGGGATACAATCAGCCCCAGCATTTT